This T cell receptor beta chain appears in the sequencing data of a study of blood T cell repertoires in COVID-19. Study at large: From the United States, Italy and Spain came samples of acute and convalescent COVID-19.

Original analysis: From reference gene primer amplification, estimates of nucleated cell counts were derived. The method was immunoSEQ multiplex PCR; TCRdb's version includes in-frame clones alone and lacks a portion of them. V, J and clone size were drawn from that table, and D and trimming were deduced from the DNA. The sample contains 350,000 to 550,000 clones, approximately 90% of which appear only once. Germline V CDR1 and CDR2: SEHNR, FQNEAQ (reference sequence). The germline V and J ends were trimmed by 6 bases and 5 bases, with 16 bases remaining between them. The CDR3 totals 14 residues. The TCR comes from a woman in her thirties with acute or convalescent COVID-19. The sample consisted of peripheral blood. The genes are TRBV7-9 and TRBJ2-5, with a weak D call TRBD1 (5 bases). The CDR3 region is CASSLRADLETQYF. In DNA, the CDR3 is TGTGCCAGCAGTCTCAGGGCGGACCTCGAGACCCAGTACTTC.